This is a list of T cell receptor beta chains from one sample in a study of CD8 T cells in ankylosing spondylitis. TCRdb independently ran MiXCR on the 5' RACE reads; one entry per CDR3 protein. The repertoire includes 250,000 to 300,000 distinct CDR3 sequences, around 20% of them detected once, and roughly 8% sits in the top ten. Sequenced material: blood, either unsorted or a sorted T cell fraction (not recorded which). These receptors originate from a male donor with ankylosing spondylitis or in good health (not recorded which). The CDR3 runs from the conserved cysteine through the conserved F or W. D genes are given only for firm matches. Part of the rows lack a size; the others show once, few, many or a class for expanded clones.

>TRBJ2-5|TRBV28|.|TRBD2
CASRDAGGALETQYF
TGTGCCAGCAGGGACGCCGGGGGGGCGCTGGAGACCCAGTACTTC
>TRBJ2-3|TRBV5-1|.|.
CASSLEDSSTDTQYF
TGCGCCAGCAGCTTGGAGGACAGCAGCACAGATACGCAGTATTTT
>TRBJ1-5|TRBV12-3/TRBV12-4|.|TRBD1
CASSFYVGGKDNQPQHF
TGTGCCAGCAGTTTTTATGTAGGGGGCAAGGACAATCAGCCCCAGCATTTT
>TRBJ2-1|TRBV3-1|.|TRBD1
CASSQASGGQPFF
TGTGCCAGCAGCCAAGCTTCAGGGGGTCAACCGTTCTTC
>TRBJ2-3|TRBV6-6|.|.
CASHWGADTQYF
TGTGCCAGCCATTGGGGGGCAGATACGCAGTATTTT
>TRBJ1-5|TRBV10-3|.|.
CATYEAGSNQPQHF
TGTGCCACCTATGAGGCGGGGAGCAATCAGCCCCAGCATTTT
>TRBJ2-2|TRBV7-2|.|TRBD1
CASSLMDRGGGGELFF
TGTGCCAGCAGCTTAATGGACAGGGGTGGTGGCGGGGAGCTGTTTTTT
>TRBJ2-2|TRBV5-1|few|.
CASSEDSTGELFF
TGCGCCAGCAGCGAGGACAGCACCGGGGAGCTGTTTTTT
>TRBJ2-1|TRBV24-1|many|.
CATSDGRYNEQFF
TGTGCCACCAGTGATGGTCGTTACAATGAGCAGTTCTTC
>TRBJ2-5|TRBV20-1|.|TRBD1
CCARDVRTGGLETQYF
TGCTGTGCTAGAGATGTCCGGACAGGGGGATTAGAGACCCAGTACTTC
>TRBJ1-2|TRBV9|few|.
CASSGPPPRDYGYTF
TGTGCCAGCAGCGGACCTCCTCCGAGGGACTATGGCTACACCTTC
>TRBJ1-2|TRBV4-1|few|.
CASSPSGLDYGYTF
TGCGCCAGCAGTCCCTCGGGTCTGGACTATGGCTACACCTTC
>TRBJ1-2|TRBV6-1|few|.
CASSPVLGYTF
TGTGCCAGCAGTCCGGTCCTGGGCTACACCTTC